Listed below are T cell receptor beta chains from one sample, sequenced in a study of T cells expressing NK-cell markers. TCRdb re-analyzed the 5' RACE reads; it lists each CDR3 protein once, without DNA. The data include around 470,000 distinct CDR3 sequences; the top ten clones carry almost 1.5%. Sequenced input: blood T cells: a sorted CD56 or NKG2C T cell subset, CD4+ or CD8+ T cells, or bulk PBMC T cells (not recorded which). All receptors come from a woman between 45 and 65 years old in good health. Both conserved end residues are part of each CDR3.

v_gene	j_gene	len	CDR3aa
TRBV4-2	TRBJ2-7	15	CASSQEDVAVDEQYF
TRBV5-1	TRBJ2-3	14	CASSFLNRGSQQYF
TRBV11-2	TRBJ1-3	13	CASSLDLGNTIYF
TRBV20-1	TRBJ2-3	16	CSATLLPGTSSGTQYF
TRBV5-1	TRBJ2-1	18	CASRPSGEVSGSYNEQFF
TRBV20-1	TRBJ1-2	14	CSAKQGGRVSGYTF
TRBV29-1	TRBJ1-2	20	CSVDFSWGGNRPLSNYGYTF
TRBV15	TRBJ2-3	19	CATSRDEGEVILGRNTQYF
TRBV7-2	TRBJ2-5	14	CASSSRQGIETQYF
TRBV9	TRBJ2-1	15	CASRESGRGNNEQFF
TRBV25-1	TRBJ2-5	16	CASSPRGAGLDETQYF
TRBV3-1	TRBJ2-2	13	CASSDWGTGELFF
TRBV6-6	TRBJ2-3	13	CASRPRDTDTQYF
TRBV20-1	TRBJ2-7	13	CSARGLQGTEQYF
TRBV20-1	TRBJ2-6	14	CSATRTSGANVLTF
TRBV20-1	TRBJ2-7	14	CSAREGTGGSEQYF
TRBV18	TRBJ2-7	16	CASSSTRQGNSYEQYF
TRBV12-3/TRBV12-4	TRBJ1-5	14	CASRVGGTNQPQHF
TRBV12-3/TRBV12-4	TRBJ2-1	18	CASSGRSTIAGGPDEQFF
TRBV27	TRBJ2-3	15	CASSLSFGWADTQYF
TRBV12-3/TRBV12-4	TRBJ2-1	15	CASRRLAGGPGEQFF
TRBV5-6	TRBJ1-1	15	CASSLVSNRNTEAFF
TRBV12-3/TRBV12-4	TRBJ2-7	15	CASSLKESLTYEQYF
TRBV6-2/TRBV6-3	TRBJ2-3	15	CASSTARKGTDTQYF
TRBV10-3	TRBJ1-1	14	CAISGVTGNTEAFF
TRBV2	TRBJ2-1	14	CASSELVGDNEQFF
TRBV2	TRBJ1-1	12	CATLDRATEAFF
TRBV12-3/TRBV12-4	TRBJ2-1	14	CAYSRGGLYNEQFF